This T cell receptor beta chain was identified in a study of blood T cell repertoires in COVID-19. The CDR3 totals 15 residues. From germline, CDR1 is LGHNA and CDR2 YSLEER. Deletions cut 1 base from V and 4 bases from J, with 11 bases between. Method: immunoSEQ multiplex PCR; TCRdb's copy keeps in-frame clones and lacks some. The sample lists about 200,000 clones; over 80% were seen once. The study assigned cohorts using participant-reported clinical history. The receptor's source is a woman in her 30s who had been exposed to COVID-19. What was sequenced was PBMCs or T cells enriched from blood (not recorded which). This sequence joins TRBV4-3 and TRBJ1-3, with D maybe TRBD1 (6 bases). CDR3 in amino acids: CASSQGTGPGNTIYF. CDR3 DNA: TGCGCCAGCAGCCAAGGAACAGGGCCCGGAAACACCATATATTTT.